A selection of T cell receptor beta chains follows, all from one sample in a study of beta chain features in type 1 diabetes. Assay: immunoSEQ multiplex PCR; the TCRdb copy retains only in-frame clones and omits some. Counted here are about 53,000 clones, about 64% occurring once; the ten biggest clones make up 0.25% to 0.35%. The material sequenced was stem cell memory CD4+ T cells from blood. The receptor set was obtained from a woman aged 25 to 39 with type 1 diabetes. CDR3s include the opening cysteine and the closing phenylalanine or tryptophan. Each record gives: J gene, clone size, V gene, D gene, CDR3 protein, CDR3 DNA. A D gene is named only where the DNA matches it firmly. Some rows mark clone size as missing; the rest say once, few, many or name a class of expanded clone.

J gene: TRBJ1-1
clone size: .
V gene: TRBV19
D gene: .
CDR3 protein: CASSIDWRGENTEAFF
CDR3 DNA: TGTGCCAGTAGTATAGATTGGCGGGGGGAGAACACTGAAGCTTTCTTT

J gene: TRBJ1-1
clone size: .
V gene: TRBV7-9
D gene: .
CDR3 protein: CASSLLLAEAFF
CDR3 DNA: TGTGCCAGCAGCCTCTTACTGGCTGAAGCTTTCTTT

J gene: TRBJ2-5
clone size: .
V gene: TRBV5-6
D gene: .
CDR3 protein: CASSYRVETQYF
CDR3 DNA: TGTGCCAGCAGCTACAGGGTCGAGACCCAGTACTTC

J gene: TRBJ2-1
clone size: .
V gene: TRBV5-1
D gene: TRBD2
CDR3 protein: CASSSLAGGPNEQFF
CDR3 DNA: TGCGCCAGCAGCAGTCTAGCGGGAGGCCCCAATGAGCAGTTCTTC

J gene: TRBJ2-1
clone size: .
V gene: TRBV7-9
D gene: TRBD2
CDR3 protein: CASSQAGSSYNEQFF
CDR3 DNA: TGTGCCAGCAGCCAAGCGGGGAGCTCCTACAATGAGCAGTTCTTC

J gene: TRBJ2-3
clone size: .
V gene: TRBV5-1
D gene: .
CDR3 protein: CASRGNGEKTSSTDTQYF
CDR3 DNA: TGCGCCAGCAGAGGTAACGGAGAAAAGACTTCTAGCACAGATACGCAGTATTTT

J gene: TRBJ1-4
clone size: .
V gene: TRBV27
D gene: TRBD1
CDR3 protein: CASSRPGQGYEKLFF
CDR3 DNA: TGTGCCAGCAGCCGCCCGGGACAGGGGTATGAAAAACTGTTTTTT

J gene: TRBJ2-2
clone size: once
V gene: TRBV6-5
D gene: TRBD1
CDR3 protein: CASTKGQTGELFF
CDR3 DNA: TGTGCCAGCACTAAGGGACAGACCGGGGAGCTGTTTTTT

J gene: TRBJ2-2
clone size: .
V gene: TRBV6-5
D gene: .
CDR3 protein: CASRYTLQATTGELFF
CDR3 DNA: TGTGCCAGCAGGTACACACTTCAGGCTACCACCGGGGAGCTGTTTTTT

J gene: TRBJ2-5
clone size: few
V gene: TRBV5-1
D gene: TRBD1
CDR3 protein: CASSSGQGGGTQYF
CDR3 DNA: TGCGCCAGCAGCTCAGGACAGGGTGGAGGGACCCAGTACTTC